This T cell receptor (beta chain) was observed in a study of cytomegalovirus exposure and HLA in healthy donors. Study-level results: Because they were indistinguishable, some V segments, including TRBV6-2 and TRBV6-3, were excluded.

The germline V and J ends were trimmed by 0 bases and 6 bases, with 13 bases remaining between them. This CDR3 contains 15 residues. CDR1 and CDR2 from the germline V gene are SGDLS and YYNGEE. In this sample, this clone turned up once. Its antigen remains unidentified. Primers for the PCR totalled 60 Vbeta and 13 Jbeta. The table came from immunoSEQ multiplex PCR; TCRdb's copy has only in-frame clones and leaves some out. The sample lists roughly 93,000 clones; roughly 72% were seen once. This chain links TRBV9 with TRBJ1-3; D gene unclear. The sample consisted of PBMCs. This TCR was recovered from a man aged 30 to 45 in good health and CMV-seronegative. The CDR3 nucleotides read TGTGCCAGCAGCGTAGGAGGGTCTAGCGTAAACACCATATATTTT. Encoded protein: CASSVGGSSVNTIYF. The full variable domain, its missing parts supplied by reference TRBV9 and TRBJ1-3, is DSGVTQTPKHLITATGQRVTLRCSPRSGDLSVYWYQQSLDQGLQFLIQYYNGEERAKGNILERFSAQQFPDLHSELNLSSLELGDSALYFCASSVGGSSVNTIYFGEGSWLTVV.